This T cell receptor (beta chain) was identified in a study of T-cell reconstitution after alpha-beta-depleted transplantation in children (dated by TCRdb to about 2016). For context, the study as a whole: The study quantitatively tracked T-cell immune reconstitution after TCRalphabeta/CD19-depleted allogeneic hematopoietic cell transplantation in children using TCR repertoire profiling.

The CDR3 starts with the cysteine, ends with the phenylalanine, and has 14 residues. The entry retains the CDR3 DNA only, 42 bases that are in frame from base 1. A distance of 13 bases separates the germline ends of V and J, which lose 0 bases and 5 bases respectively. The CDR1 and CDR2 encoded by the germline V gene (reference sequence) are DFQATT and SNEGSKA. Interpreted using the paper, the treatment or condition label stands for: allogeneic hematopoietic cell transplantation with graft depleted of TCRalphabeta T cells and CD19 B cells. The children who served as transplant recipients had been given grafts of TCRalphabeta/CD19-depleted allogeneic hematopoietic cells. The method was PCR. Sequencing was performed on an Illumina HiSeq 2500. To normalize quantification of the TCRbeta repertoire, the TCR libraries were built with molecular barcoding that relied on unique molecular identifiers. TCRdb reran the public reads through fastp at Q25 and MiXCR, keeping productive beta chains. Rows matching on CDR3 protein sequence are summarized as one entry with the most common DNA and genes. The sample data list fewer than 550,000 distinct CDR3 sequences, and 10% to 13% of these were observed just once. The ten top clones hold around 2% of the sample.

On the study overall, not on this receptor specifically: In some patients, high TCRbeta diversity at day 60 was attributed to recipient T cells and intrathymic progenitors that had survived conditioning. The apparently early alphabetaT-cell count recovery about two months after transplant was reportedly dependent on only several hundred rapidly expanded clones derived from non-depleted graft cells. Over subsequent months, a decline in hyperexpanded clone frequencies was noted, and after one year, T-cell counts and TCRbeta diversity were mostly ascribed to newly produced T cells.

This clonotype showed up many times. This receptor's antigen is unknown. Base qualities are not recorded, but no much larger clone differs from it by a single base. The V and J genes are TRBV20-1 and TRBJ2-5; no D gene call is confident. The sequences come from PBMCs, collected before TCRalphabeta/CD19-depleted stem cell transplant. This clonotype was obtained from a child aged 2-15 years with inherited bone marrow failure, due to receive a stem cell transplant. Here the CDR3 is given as CSARDLEVTETQYF. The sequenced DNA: TGCAGTGCTAGAGATCTCGAAGTTACGGAGACCCAGTACTTC.